This TCR beta chain was identified in a study of blood T cell repertoires in COVID-19. Study at large: PBMCs, B-cell-depleted T cells, or T cells were the source of the cDNA or gDNA that made up the material.

V shed 5 bases, J shed 3 bases, and the junction held 9 bases outside the gene matches. There are 16 residues in the CDR3. Germline V gene sequence: CDR1 SNHLY, CDR2 FYNNEI. Measured with immunoSEQ multiplex PCR; TCRdb has only the in-frame clones, and not every one. The sample contains 300,000 to 450,000 clones, roughly 80% of which appear only once. This clonotype was sampled from a human donor with acute or convalescent COVID-19. The donor label of this sample is uncertain. The sequenced sample consisted of peripheral blood. The chain carries TRBV2 and TRBJ2-3; the match to TRBD2 covers 9 bases. The CDR3 loop is CASSHQAGGWTDTQYF. The DNA of the CDR3 is TGTGCCAGCAGTCACCAAGCGGGAGGTTGGACAGATACGCAGTATTTT.